This TCR beta chain was profiled in a study of blood T cell repertoires in COVID-19 (dated by TCRdb to between 2020 and 2021). Regarding the study in general: The collaborator samples originated in the United States, Italy and Spain and spanned the acute and convalescent phases of COVID-19. The samples were drawn from two sources: the first 160 participants of the ongoing ImmuneRACE study, and fewer than 1,500 subjects contributed by 6 global collaborators. The material from the prospective study consisted of cDNA or gDNA derived from T cells, B-cell-depleted T cells, or PBMCs. Subjects who had been exposed to COVID-19, were actively infected with it, or had recovered from it provided the deeply sampled blood TCRbeta repertoires that made up the dataset. The repertoires were made available in a free public database intended to serve as a resource for research on the immune response to SARS-CoV-2. Where available, HLA class I and class II types were taken from metadata supplied by the sample provider and were not determined by assay-based typing. Sample metadata almost always included a de-identified subject ID, COVID-19 status, age in years and sex. Summary of the overall study and its limitations: Clinical and demographic metadata were provided uncurated, with the amount varying by source and participant.

At one collaborating source in Seattle, patients were enrolled during active infection and were followed longitudinally through the course of disease. The collaborating institutions used their own protocols to collect whole blood in K2EDTA tubes. For TCRbeta analysis, collaborators shipped samples in one of three forms: frozen whole blood, isolated PBMCs, or DNA extracted from either of those sample types. TCRbeta CDR3 regions were amplified from genomic DNA using the immunoSEQ Assay, a bias-controlled multiplex PCR. For the original study's pipeline: Nucleated cell counts per sample were estimated from amplification of reference gene primers within the assay. To quantify the absolute abundance of each unique TCRbeta CDR3 rearrangement, sequence reads were collapsed and filtered. For each sample, productive Simpson clonality was calculated as the square root of Simpson's diversity index across productive rearrangements. As stored in TCRdb, this immuneACCESS dataset retains in-frame rearrangements with V and J assigned. A fraction of the clones does not appear; measured against another copy, unresolved V genes explain less than half of the discrepancy, and the remainder lacks a known reason. That table furnishes V, J and clone size, whereas the DNA furnished D and trimming. A total of 300,000 to 400,000 clones appear in this sample, around 87% of them only once. Under 3% of the sample is held by the ten biggest clonotypes.

From the germline V gene (reference sequence), CDR1 is LGHDT and CDR2 is YNNKEL. The CDR3 numbers 17 residues from cysteine through phenylalanine. Only CDR3 DNA remains: 51 bases, in frame from the first base. V gives up 3 bases and J gives up 0 bases, and the segment between their germline ends measures 15 bases. Concerning this clone: The specificity of this receptor is unknown. Within one base of it there is no much larger clone, and no base qualities were kept.

This sequence uses TRBV3-1 (or the pseudogene TRBV3-2) and TRBJ1-3, and perhaps TRBD1 as D gene, on 6 matching bases. The sequence derives from a woman aged 55-69 years with COVID-19, enrolled during active disease. What was sequenced was peripheral blood. The nucleotides read TGTGCCAGCAGCCACCGGGACAACCTTCCCTCTGGAAACACCATATATTTT. This codes for CASSHRDNLPSGNTIYF.